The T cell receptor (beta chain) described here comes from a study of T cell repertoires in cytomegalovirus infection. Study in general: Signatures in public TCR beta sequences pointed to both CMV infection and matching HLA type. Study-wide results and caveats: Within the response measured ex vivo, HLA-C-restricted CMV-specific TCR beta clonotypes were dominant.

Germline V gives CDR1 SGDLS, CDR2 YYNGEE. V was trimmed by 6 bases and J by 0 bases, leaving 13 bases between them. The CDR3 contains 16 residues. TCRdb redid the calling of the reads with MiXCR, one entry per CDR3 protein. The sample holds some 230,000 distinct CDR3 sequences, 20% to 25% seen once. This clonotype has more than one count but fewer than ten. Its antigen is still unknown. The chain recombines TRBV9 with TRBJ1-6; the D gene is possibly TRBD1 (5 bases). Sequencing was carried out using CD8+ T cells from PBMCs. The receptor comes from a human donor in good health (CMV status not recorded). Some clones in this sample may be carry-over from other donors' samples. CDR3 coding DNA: TGTGCCAGCACCGCGTCAGGGAGCTCCTATAATTCACCCCTCCACTTT. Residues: CASTASGSSYNSPLHF.